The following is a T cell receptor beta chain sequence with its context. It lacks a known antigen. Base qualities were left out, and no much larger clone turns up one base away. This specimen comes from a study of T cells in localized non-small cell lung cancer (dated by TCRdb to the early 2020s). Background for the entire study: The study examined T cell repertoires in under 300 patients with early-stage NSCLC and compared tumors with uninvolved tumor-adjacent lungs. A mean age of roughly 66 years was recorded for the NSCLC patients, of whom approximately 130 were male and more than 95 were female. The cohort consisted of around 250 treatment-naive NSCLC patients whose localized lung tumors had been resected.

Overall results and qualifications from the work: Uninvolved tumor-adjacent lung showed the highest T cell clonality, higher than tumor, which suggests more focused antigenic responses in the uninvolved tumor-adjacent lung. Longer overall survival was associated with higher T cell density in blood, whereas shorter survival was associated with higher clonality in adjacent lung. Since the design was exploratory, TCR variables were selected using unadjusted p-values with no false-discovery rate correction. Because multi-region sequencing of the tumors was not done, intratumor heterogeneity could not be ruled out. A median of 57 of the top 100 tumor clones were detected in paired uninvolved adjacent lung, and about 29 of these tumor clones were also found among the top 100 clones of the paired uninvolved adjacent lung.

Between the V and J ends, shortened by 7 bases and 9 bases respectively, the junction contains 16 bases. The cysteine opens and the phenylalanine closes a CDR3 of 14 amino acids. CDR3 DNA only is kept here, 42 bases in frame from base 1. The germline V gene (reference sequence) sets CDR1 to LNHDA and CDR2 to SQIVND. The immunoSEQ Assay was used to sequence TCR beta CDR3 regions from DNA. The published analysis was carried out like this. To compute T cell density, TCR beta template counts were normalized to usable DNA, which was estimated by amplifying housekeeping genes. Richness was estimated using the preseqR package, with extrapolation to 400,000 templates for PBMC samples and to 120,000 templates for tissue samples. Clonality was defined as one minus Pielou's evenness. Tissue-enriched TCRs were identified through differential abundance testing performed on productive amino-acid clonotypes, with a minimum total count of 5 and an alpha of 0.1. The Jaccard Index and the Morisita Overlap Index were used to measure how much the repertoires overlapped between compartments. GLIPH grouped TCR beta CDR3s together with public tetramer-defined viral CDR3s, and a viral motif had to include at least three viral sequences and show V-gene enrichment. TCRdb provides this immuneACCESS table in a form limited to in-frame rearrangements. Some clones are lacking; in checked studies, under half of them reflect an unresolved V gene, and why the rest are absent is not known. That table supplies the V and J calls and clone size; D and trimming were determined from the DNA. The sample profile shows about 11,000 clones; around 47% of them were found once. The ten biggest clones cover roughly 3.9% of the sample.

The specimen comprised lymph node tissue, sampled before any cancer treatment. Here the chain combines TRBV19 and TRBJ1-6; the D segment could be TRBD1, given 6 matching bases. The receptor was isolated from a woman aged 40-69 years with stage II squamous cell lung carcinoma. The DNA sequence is TGTGCCAGTACCGAGGGGGGGGTTGGTTCACCCCTCCACTTT. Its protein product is CASTEGGVGSPLHF.